This T cell receptor (beta chain) was sequenced during a study of T cell responses to AZD1222 COVID-19 vaccine. The wider study: Second doses that came at about 4 or about 12 weeks were put together.

V was pared by 1 base and J by 3 bases, with 7 bases between. The germline V gene has CDR1 MDHEN and CDR2 SYDVKM. This CDR3 spans 13 amino acids. The assay was immunoSEQ multiplex PCR, and TCRdb's table has in-frame clones only and misses some. This repertoire shows more than 95,000 clones, around 90% found once; its top ten account for about 10%. Study findings and constraints: In a largely white British group with more females than males, clonal diversity was possibly underestimated.

About this clone: What it binds is unknown.

This TCR derives from an adult in good health. Sequences were derived from peripheral blood, sampled on day 0 of AZD1222 vaccination. The rearrangement links TRBV28 to TRBJ2-7; D unresolved. In nucleotides, the CDR3 is TGTGCCAGCAGTTTATCGGCAGGCTACGAGCAGTACTTC. Translating it yields CASSLSAGYEQYF.